One sample yielded the 13 T cell receptor beta chains listed below, sequenced in a study of cytomegalovirus exposure and HLA in healthy donors. This PCR relied on a set of 60 Vbeta primers and 13 Jbeta primers. The method was immunoSEQ multiplex PCR; TCRdb's version includes in-frame clones alone and lacks a portion of them. The data show over 150,000 clones, around 80% seen once. Specimen: PBMCs. These receptor sequences come from a man between 18 and 35 years old in good health and CMV-seronegative.

The sample holds a few counts of this clone. The gene calls are TRBV18 and TRBJ1-3, with 8 bases fitting TRBD1. This CDR3 is 14 amino acids long. Germline CDR1 KGHSH, CDR2 LQKENI. V lost 7 bases to trimming and J lost 4 bases; unmatched junction nucleotides: 6. CDR3 loop: CASFIQGEGNTIYF. Written as DNA, the CDR3 is TGTGCCAGCTTCATACAGGGGGAAGGAAACACCATATATTTT.

The DNA of the CDR3 is TGTGCCAGCTCCCGCACCGGGACAGGCTTTTATGGCTACACCTTC. Protein: CASSRTGTGFYGYTF. This chain links TRBV18 with TRBJ1-2; 8 bases match TRBD1. Trimming cost V 6 bases and J 5 bases; bases outside gene matches: 11. CDR1 KGHSH and CDR2 LQKENI come from the germline V gene. The CDR3 totals 15 residues.

With respect to this clone: One end of the junction varies from germline; a read error may be responsible. Other DNA sequences in the sample encode the same CDR3. The chain carries TRBV2 and TRBJ2-1; the match to TRBD1 covers 8 bases. Germline V gives CDR1 SNHLY, CDR2 FYNNEI. The CDR3 totals 13 residues. The CDR3 region is CASSPDRALEQFF. The CDR3 DNA follows: TGCGCCAGCAGCCCGGACAGGGCTCTAGAGCAGTTCTTC. Based on the CDR3 plus reference TRBV2 and TRBJ2-1, the full variable domain is EPEVTQTPSHQVTQMGQEVILRCVPISNHLYFYWYRQILGQKVEFLVSFYNNEISEKSEIFDDQFSVERPDGSNFTLKIRSTKLEDSAMYFCASSPDRALEQFFGPGTRLTVL.

Worth noting for this clone: The junction does not match germline at one end; this may be a read error. Other DNA sequences in the same sample also yield this CDR3. The chain combines TRBV7-9 with TRBJ1-1; no firm D call. The germline gives CDR1 SEHNR, CDR2 FQNEAQ (reference sequence). The CDR3 runs 11 residues. CDR3 bases: TGTTCCAGCAGCTTAGGTGGCGAAGCTTTCTTT. Encoded protein: CSSSLGGEAFF.

The chain employs TRBV23-1 and TRBJ2-1; D is possibly TRBD1 (7 bases). TRBV23-1 is given ORF status, its function remaining uncertain. V was trimmed by 6 bases and J by 4 bases, leaving 16 bases between them. The CDR3 covers 15 residues. Here the CDR3 reads CASSHGGQRYNEQFF. DNA for the CDR3: TGCGCCAGCAGCCACGGGGGACAGCGATACAATGAGCAGTTCTTC.

The chain couples TRBV6-1 to TRBJ1-5, with D possibly TRBD1 on 6 matching bases. This CDR3 region has 14 residues. V was trimmed by 10 bases and J by 6 bases, leaving 19 bases between them. Germline CDR1 is MNHNS and CDR2 is SASEGT. The CDR3 sequence is CAIRGPGEGQPQHF. The CDR3 nucleotides read TGTGCCATTAGGGGTCCAGGGGAGGGTCAGCCCCAGCATTTT.

The V gene is TRBV7-9, the J gene TRBJ2-2, with TRBD1 identical over 8 bases. The CDR3 contains 16 residues. In germline, CDR1 is SEHNR, CDR2 FQNEAQ (reference sequence). Trimming removed 4 bases from V and 0 bases from J; junction bases left unmatched: 4. For the CDR3, the DNA is TGTGCCAGCAGCTCCGGACAGGGCGCGAACACCGGGGAGCTGTTTTTT. Translation: CASSSGQGANTGELFF.

J is TRBJ1-2 and V is TRBV23-1; tentative D call: TRBD1 (5 bases). TRBV23-1 is noted as an ORF with a role that remains uncertain. Trimming left V 8 bases short and J 1 base short, with 14 bases between. The CDR3 length is 14 residues. CDR3 loop: CASGYRKLNYGYTF. The CDR3 DNA reads as TGCGCCAGCGGCTACAGGAAGCTTAACTATGGCTACACCTTC.

This clone has a count of ten or more. J is TRBJ2-7 and V is TRBV4-3; a possible D gene is TRBD2 (5 bases). The CDR3 totals 13 residues. Germline V gene lookup returns CDR1 LGHNA and CDR2 YSLEER. V was cut by 0 bases and J by 6 bases, with 9 bases left in between. CDR3: CASSQDSRGEQYF. CDR3 nucleotide sequence: TGCGCCAGCAGCCAAGACTCTCGGGGCGAGCAGTACTTC.

This chain uses TRBV23-1 with TRBJ1-5; D unresolved. TRBV23-1 is designated an ORF whose function remains uncertain. The CDR3 is 13 amino acids. Trimming shortened V by 0 bases and J by 5 bases, and 5 bases separated the two germline ends. The CDR3 sequence is CASSQSGDQPQHF. The CDR3 DNA is TGCGCCAGCAGTCAATCGGGAGATCAGCCCCAGCATTTT.

The chain recombines TRBV25-1 with TRBJ2-1; TRBD1 might be the D (6 bases). From germline, CDR1 is MGHDK and CDR2 SYGVNS. V was shortened by 4 bases and J by 12 bases, with 16 bases between the two germline ends. CDR3 length: 13 amino acids. CDR3 protein: CASSADLTTGQFF. The CDR3 nucleotides are TGTGCCAGCAGTGCAGACCTGACGACAGGGCAGTTCTTC. The full variable domain, in which reference TRBV25-1 and TRBJ2-1 provide the parts outside the CDR3, is EADIYQTPRYLVIGTGKKITLECSQTMGHDKMYWYQQDPGMELHLIHYSYGVNSTEKGDLSSESTVSRIRTEHFPLTLESARPSHTSQYLCASSADLTTGQFFGPGTRLTVL.

Only one count was recorded for this clone. The genes are TRBV2 and TRBJ2-7; unclear D gene. Germline-derived CDR1 and CDR2 are SNHLY and FYNNEI. V was trimmed by 0 bases and J by 3 bases, leaving 6 bases between them. The length of the CDR3 is 13 residues. CDR3: CASSEARGYEQYF. CDR3 nucleotide sequence: TGTGCCAGCAGTGAAGCGCGAGGCTACGAGCAGTACTTC.

V and J are TRBV6-4 and TRBJ1-1; weak D call: TRBD1 (5 bases). Germline assignment: CDR1 MRHNA and CDR2 SNTAGT. CDR3 size: 13 residues. The germline V and J ends were trimmed by 1 base and 5 bases, with 8 bases remaining between them. The CDR3 protein is CASSDFPGTEAFF. The CDR3 DNA reads TGTGCCAGCAGTGACTTCCCAGGGACTGAAGCTTTCTTT.